A single T cell receptor beta chain is shown here with its context. Its antigen target is currently unknown. No base quality values were provided; no much bigger clone lies one nucleotide off. The sample belongs to a study of cytomegalovirus exposure and HLA in healthy donors (TCRdb year 2017). General notes on the study: In an earlier analysis of under 750 of the donors, 276 Gb of sequence data and 117 million unique TCR beta sequences from about 179 million T cells were reported. Approximately 300 gigabases of sequencing data and approximately 92 million unique TCR sequences made up an early release that covered fewer than 650 HLA-typed donors. Among the roughly 400 genotyped donors, around 81% belonged to the genetic ancestry cluster associated with self-reported Caucasian donors. The aim of the study was to test whether cataloging public T cell receptors could identify signatures of past pathogen exposure. Using immunosequencing, the study profiled T cell repertoires from 666 subjects and related those repertoires to cytomegalovirus serostatus. In addition to the first cohort of 666 subjects, a separate validation cohort of 130 or so different subjects was used. High-throughput TCR immunosequencing, statistical association of individual TCRs with disease status, and machine learning were combined to predict cytomegalovirus infection status. To study patterns of TCR occurrence, a later analysis re-analyzed previously published TCR beta repertoires from around 670 donors and added high-resolution HLA genotyping. Rather than drawing on any new phenotypic data, the later analysis identified candidate immune exposures from TCR beta sequences and the way those sequences occurred across donors. An earlier analysis of 587 of the donors used high-throughput TCR beta sequencing to judge whether each TCR beta V gene segment behaved as functional or pseudogenic. Alongside the repertoire data, information on donor age, sex, ethnicity and CMV serostatus was compiled. A later genetic analysis used genome-wide SNP genotypes for about 65% of the 666 donors, treating that subset as a discovery cohort. Every discovery cohort repertoire had been produced on one sequencing platform. Both class I and class II loci were covered by HLA typing, at four-digit resolution. The number of donors typed differed by locus, with about 620-630 for A, B, C, DRB1 and DQB1, around 500 for DQA1, 606 for DPA1, and over 400 for DPB1. Several DR-DQ haplotypes were handled as single units for association and clustering, since linkage in the cohort was strong. Across under 500 genotyped donors of the cohort, an average of roughly 200,000 unique TCR beta nucleotide sequences per donor were sequenced, and approximately 17% of those sequences were non-productive. Overall study results and their limits: Most CMV-associated TCR beta chains appeared to be HLA-restricted in a later analysis, and the HLA associations seemed to be driven largely by CMV exposure. Some IMGT-functional V segments, including TRBV6-2 and TRBV6-3, could not be told apart with the 87-base-pair reads, so those segments were excluded. In both the original and validation cohorts, the classifier was reported to diagnose cytomegalovirus status with high specificity and sensitivity. Several of the top co-occurrence clusters appeared to be linked to parvovirus B19, influenza, CMV and Epstein-Barr virus, according to a later analysis. In an earlier analysis of 587 of the donors, most TCR beta V segments appeared in productive rearrangements about 87% or about 30% of the time, broadly matching IMGT annotations. A later analysis found that HLA-associated TCR beta chains were more clonally expanded and had lower generation probabilities than equally common non-associated chains. A further reported finding was that TCR beta sequences accurately predicted the HLA-A and HLA-B alleles for most subjects in the first cohort. A later genetic analysis associated a missense DCLRE1C variant with V-gene and J-gene trimming of TCR beta chains, and an independent cohort replicated the association. A cluster of highly shared sequence variants was judged likely to represent a technical artifact of the sequencing pipeline. Assigning TCR associations to individual alleles was difficult when HLA alleles, especially DR and DQ, strongly co-occurred. Specific HLA alleles were associated with about 17,000 TCR beta sequences at a false discovery rate of 0.05 in a later analysis. The study listed 164 TCR beta chains as associated with cytomegalovirus. The only immune exposure information available for the cohort was CMV serostatus. In a later analysis, TCR association rates were found to vary across HLA loci, with the most associated TCRs seen for DRB1 alleles and the fewest for HLA-C alleles. According to a later genetic analysis, donors in an Asian-associated ancestry cluster had fewer N-insertions in productive TCRs than the approximately 630-donor mean. Because counts were too low, 15 to 20 rarely observed V segments, including chromosome 9 orphons, were left out of the earlier analysis of a few hundred of the donors. Across donors, most TCR sequences were observed very rarely, whereas some public TCRs were present in many individuals. Sequencing depth was assumed to be roughly uniform across donors in the presence/absence analyses, though that assumption may not hold. It was suggested by the authors that the approach could potentially be generalized to other disease states and immunological phenotypes. Linkage disequilibrium might explain the correlated functional status among segregating V segments, but an unknown experimental factor could not be excluded. In this cohort, only TCR beta chains were sequenced, and detectable features were limited by the absence of alpha or paired-chain data. HLA typing was unavailable for some donors at each locus, so association tests used only the typed subset. In vitro tests confirmed that three of the cytomegalovirus-associated TCR beta chains recognize cytomegalovirus antigens.

Library generation was performed with the immunoSEQ multiplex PCR assay. For the multiplex PCR, a mixture combining 60 forward primers for TCR Vbeta segments and 13 reverse primers for TCR Jbeta segments was used. The CDR3 region of rearranged TCR beta genes was amplified from genomic DNA by a multiplex PCR assay. On the Illumina HiSeq System, the amplified TCR beta libraries were sequenced as 87-base-pair reads. For the original study's pipeline: In a later analysis, around 80 million unique TCR beta chains were counted across the roughly 700 repertoires, and approximately 11 million of these chains were shared by at least two donors. A nearest-neighbor algorithm error-corrected the raw reads and collapsed the reads into unique sequences, merging closely related sequences to remove PCR and sequencing errors. V, D and J gene segments were assigned by aligning CDR3 sequences to IMGT reference sequences. For a sequence to be retained, a match of at least six nucleotides to both a V gene segment and a J gene segment was required. A rearrangement was called productive if the CDR3 had no stop codons and remained in frame with V and J, and every other rearrangement was called non-productive. Following IMGT convention, CDR3 was defined as the stretch from the second conserved V-encoded cysteine up to the conserved J-encoded phenylalanine. Sequences without an unambiguous match to a single V gene segment were excluded from the earlier analysis of about 630 of the donors. An earlier analysis of around 600 of the donors classified V segments as functional when productive rearrangements were above 56.7% and as segregating when the standard deviation between donors was above 5%. To diagnose cytomegalovirus status from the catalog of TCR beta chain sequences, a statistical classification framework was built. V and J gene assignment, in a later analysis, came from comparing TCR nucleotide sequences with IMGT/GENE-DB human TR gene sequences. A later analysis assigned CDR3 sequences and most-parsimonious VDJ recombination scenarios with the TCRdist pipeline. In a later analysis, every TCR beta chain was defined by the combination of its CDR3 amino acid sequence and its V-gene family, and reads without a unique V-gene family were dropped. A later analysis removed several hundred highly shared, low-generation-probability nucleotide sequences to deal with suspected cross-contamination and a sequencing artifact. For each public chain, a later analysis derived a clonal expansion index from normalized ranks of inferred template counts within each repertoire. Generation probabilities in a later analysis came from a VDJ recombination model fitted to out-of-frame rearrangements, and those results were checked against IGoR. In a later analysis, hypergeometric tests were used to score TCR-TCR, TCR-HLA and TCR-CMV co-occurrence, with a repertoire-size bias correction applied to TCR pairs. In a later analysis, false discovery rates were estimated by permuting HLA or CMV assignments 20 times. In a later analysis, co-occurring TCRs were grouped using DBSCAN, with TCRdist sequence similarity added in when clustering inside HLA-allele-positive subsets. Repertoires with fewer than 30,000 or more than 120,000 public chains, plus five repertoires with anomalous nucleotide sharing, were excluded from co-occurrence clustering. The clones in this table, taken by TCRdb from immuneACCESS, are in-frame only. Not every clone is retained; where verified, under half of the shortfall comes from an unresolved V gene, and the cause of the rest is unknown. V and J calls plus clone size are reproduced from that table; the DNA served to infer D and trimming. The sample contains about 170,000 clones, more than 60% of them found a single time. Of the sample, 2% to 2.5% falls within the top ten clones.

Based on the germline V gene, the CDR1 and CDR2 sequences are MGHRA and YSYEKL. The CDR3 contains 15 residues, cysteine and phenylalanine counted. The kept DNA is CDR3 alone, 45 bases in frame from the first base. The germline V and J ends show losses of 3 bases and 0 bases respectively, and no gene match explains 5 bases of the junction. The cohort consisted of 600 to 700 healthy bone marrow donors. At the time of sampling, every cohort member was nominally healthy, though immune exposures that went unrecorded were likely present. Of the 700 or so cohort members, 250 to 300 had a positive CMV serostatus and approximately 400 had a negative one, while no CMV serostatus was recorded for the donor. Each donor provided a peripheral blood sample, and peripheral blood mononuclear cells were used for TCR beta sequencing. Genomic DNA was extracted from the blood cell samples with the Qiagen DNeasy Blood Extraction Kit.

Sequenced sample: PBMCs. This TCR derives from a human donor in good health. The chain was built from TRBV4-1 and TRBJ2-7, with 7 bases matching TRBD2. The CDR3 reads CASSHPGRSSYEQYF. The nucleotide sequence reads as follows: TGCGCCAGCAGCCATCCCGGGAGGAGCTCCTACGAGCAGTACTTC.